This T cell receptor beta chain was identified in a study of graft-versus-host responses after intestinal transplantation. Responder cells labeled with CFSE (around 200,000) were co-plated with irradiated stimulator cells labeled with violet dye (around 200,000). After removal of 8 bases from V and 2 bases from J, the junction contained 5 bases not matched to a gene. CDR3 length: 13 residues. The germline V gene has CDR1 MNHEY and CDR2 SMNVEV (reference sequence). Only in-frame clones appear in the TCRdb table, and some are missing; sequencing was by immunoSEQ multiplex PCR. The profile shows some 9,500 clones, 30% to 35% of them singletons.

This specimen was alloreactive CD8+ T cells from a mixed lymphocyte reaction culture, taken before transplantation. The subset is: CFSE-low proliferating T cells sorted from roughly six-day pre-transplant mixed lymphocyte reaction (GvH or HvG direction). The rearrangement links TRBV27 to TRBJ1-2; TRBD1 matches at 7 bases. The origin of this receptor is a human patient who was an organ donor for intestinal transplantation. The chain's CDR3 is CASGVGQNYGYTF. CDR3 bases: TGTGCCAGCGGAGTGGGACAGAACTATGGCTACACCTTC.